This T cell receptor (beta chain) was retrieved from a study of post-analysis software for immune sequencing data. Study background: Clinical courses comprised relapsing-remitting, secondary progressive and progressive-relapsing multiple sclerosis.

Concerning this clonotype: What it binds is not known.

The CDR3 is made up of 13 amino acids. Germline CDR1 and CDR2: SEHNR and FQNEAQ (reference sequence). Unmatched junction bases numbered 7, after V lost 4 bases and J lost 9 bases. Tagging with unique molecular identifiers was a feature of the TCR beta cDNA libraries. TCRdb recomputed calls from the PCR reads with MiXCR, one row per CDR3 protein. The data contain about 810,000 distinct CDR3 sequences, around 50% of them seen just once; the ten biggest clones take up about 4.8%. Study results and caveats: Higher frequency in patients than in controls was seen for roughly five TRBV segments, with TRBV5-6, TRBV5-1 and TRBV20-1 among them. Significantly lower normalized Chao1 diversity was found in patients with multiple sclerosis relative to controls.

The gene calls are TRBV7-9 and TRBJ1-1; 8 bases are a match to TRBD1. The sample was blood. The source of this sequence is a girl aged 10 to 17 with multiple sclerosis. The DNA of the CDR3 is TGTGCCAGCAGCTCCATGGACAGGGTGAAAGCTTTCTTT. As protein: CASSSMDRVKAFF.